These 4 T cell receptor beta chains share one sample of origin, sequenced in a study of regulatory T cells in long-lasting Graves disease. Investigators prepared the TCR beta libraries by applying iRepertoire HTBI primers and Arm-PCR of CDR3 regions. TCRdb independently ran MiXCR on the multiplex PCR reads; one entry per CDR3 protein. The repertoire holds about 660,000 distinct CDR3 sequences, with around 32% as singletons. The time point here: persistent/refractory GD, antithyroid drugs over 5 years with positive TRAb. PBMC-extracted RNA yielded the TCR library. The source was peripheral blood mononuclear cells (PBMCs), collected when the disease was refractory, from a patient treated with antithyroid drugs. These receptors all stem from a female donor with Graves disease.

This clonotype turned up a few times. The chain joins TRBV12-3 or TRBV12-4 to TRBJ1-5; D is unresolved. V was clipped by 5 bases and J by 9 bases, with 14 bases between them. The CDR3 length is 13 residues. CDR3 coding DNA: TGTGCCAGCAGTACTCCTGCCACCGGGCCCCAGCATTTT. Residues: CASSTPATGPQHF.

This clonotype was seen only a few times. The chain joins TRBV6-1 to TRBJ2-5; 14 bases fit TRBD2. V lost 5 bases to trimming and J lost 6 bases; unmatched junction nucleotides: 11. The CDR3 has 17 amino acids. CDR1 and CDR2 (germline): MNHNS, SASEGT. The CDR3 here is CASSQRTSGRFVQTQYF. The CDR3 bases are TGTGCCAGCAGTCAACGGACTAGCGGGAGGTTCGTGCAGACCCAGTACTTC.

Of note for this clonotype: A read error may account for a junction end that differs from germline. The rearrangement uses TRBV28 and TRBJ1-2; 8 positions match TRBD1. The CDR3 consists of 14 residues. Germline-derived CDR1 and CDR2 are MDHEN and SYDVKM. CDR3 loop: CASSLYRGGYGYTF. CDR3 coding DNA: TGCGCCAGCAGTTTATACAGGGGGGGATATGGCTACACCTTC.

In this sample, this clonotype turned up many times. This chain links TRBV12-3 or TRBV12-4 with TRBJ2-5, with 10 bases identical to TRBD2. The CDR3 consists of 14 residues. Trimming at V came to 4 bases and at J to 5 bases, leaving 4 bases not matched to a gene. CDR3 nucleotides: TGTGCCAGCAGTTCAGCGGGAGGGCACGAGACCCAGTACTTC. This translates into CASSSAGGHETQYF.